This T cell receptor beta chain was found in a study of identical twins. General study findings and limits: For cord blood, abundant beta clonotypes had fewer insertions, unlike memory repertoires, which showed none.

TCRdb re-called the 5' RACE reads with MiXCR, one entry per CDR3 protein. The sample lists 200,000 to 250,000 distinct CDR3 sequences, roughly an eighth occurring once. With no exceptions, donors were healthy Caucasians. V was clipped by 3 bases and J by 5 bases, with 14 bases between them. CDR1 is MNHEY and CDR2 is SMNVEV in the germline V gene (reference sequence). This CDR3 spans 14 amino acids. This clonotype was observed many times. The antigen remains unidentified. The same sample was also studied in work on yellow fever vaccine responses in identical twins.

The origin of this receptor is a woman in her late teens or twenties in good health. Sequencing input: memory (CD45RO+) T cells sorted from blood. The V and J genes are TRBV27 and TRBJ2-7; tentatively, D is TRBD1 or TRBD2 (5 bases each). This CDR3 is CASSFRWGIDEQYF. The CDR3 nucleotides are TGTGCCAGCAGTTTTAGATGGGGGATAGACGAGCAGTACTTC.